A selection of T cell receptor beta chains follows, all from one sample in a study of T-cell memory formation after mild COVID-19. TCRdb reanalysed the 5' RACE reads using MiXCR and keeps one entry per CDR3 protein. The top ten clones hold roughly a fifth of a sample with around 250,000 distinct CDR3 sequences, approximately 10% of them seen once. The sample consisted of PBMCs or a T cell subset sorted from them (not recorded which). The source is a man aged 18 to 29 who had mild COVID-19 (a few samples of this study predate the infection). Cell type and time point are not known. CDR3s include the opening cysteine and the closing phenylalanine or tryptophan. The D gene is left open where the match is weak. Only some rows state a clone size, as once, few, many or a class for expanded clones.

cdr3_aa cdr3_nt clone_size d_call j_call v_call
CASSPHGGGGSGELFF TGTGCCAGCAGCCCCCACGGAGGCGGGGGATCTGGGGAGCTGTTTTTT few TRBD2 TRBJ2-2 TRBV9
CASSRIAGGLKQETQYF TGCGCCAGCAGCCGGATAGCGGGGGGGCTTAAACAAGAGACCCAGTACTTC few TRBD2 TRBJ2-5 TRBV5-1
CASSSQQGTGPQHF TGTGCCAGCAGCTCCCAACAGGGGACGGGCCCCCAGCATTTT few TRBD1 TRBJ1-5 TRBV7-2
CASSQDRRRGMNTEAFF TGCGCCAGCAGCCAAGATAGACGGAGGGGTATGAACACTGAAGCTTTCTTT few NA TRBJ1-1 TRBV4-1
CASSFRRPDDNEQFF TGCGCCAGCAGCTTTCGACGGCCGGACGACAATGAGCAGTTCTTC few NA TRBJ2-1 TRBV5-1
CASSLFGDTDTQYF TGTGCCAGCAGCTTATTTGGGGACACAGATACGCAGTATTTT NA NA TRBJ2-3 TRBV7-9
CATSSTDTQYF TGTGCCACATCTAGCACAGATACGCAGTATTTT many NA TRBJ2-3 TRBV30
CASSPIGTDTQYF TGTGCCAGCTCACCCATAGGGACAGATACGCAGTATTTT few NA TRBJ2-3 TRBV18
CASSLGLPEFF TGTGCCAGCAGCTTAGGCCTTCCTGAGTTCTTC NA NA TRBJ2-1 TRBV7-9
CSAPMLAVSTDTQYF TGCAGTGCTCCCATGCTAGCGGTGAGCACAGATACGCAGTATTTT NA TRBD2 TRBJ2-3 TRBV20-1
CASSLAAGELFF TGTGCCAGCAGCTTAGCCGCCGGGGAGCTGTTTTTT few NA TRBJ2-2 TRBV7-9
CASSFLGGPDTQYF TGTGCCAGCAGCTTCCTGGGAGGCCCAGATACGCAGTATTTT many NA TRBJ2-3 TRBV7-2
CASSLVGYGYTF TGTGCCAGCAGCCTTGTTGGCTATGGCTACACCTTC many NA TRBJ1-2 TRBV7-2
CSAQRTASTIQETQYF TGCAGTGCTCAACGGACAGCGTCTACGATCCAAGAGACCCAGTACTTC few NA TRBJ2-5 TRBV20-1
CASSLLEIGELFF TGTGCCAGCAGTCTACTAGAGATCGGGGAGCTGTTTTTT NA NA TRBJ2-2 TRBV12-3/TRBV12-4